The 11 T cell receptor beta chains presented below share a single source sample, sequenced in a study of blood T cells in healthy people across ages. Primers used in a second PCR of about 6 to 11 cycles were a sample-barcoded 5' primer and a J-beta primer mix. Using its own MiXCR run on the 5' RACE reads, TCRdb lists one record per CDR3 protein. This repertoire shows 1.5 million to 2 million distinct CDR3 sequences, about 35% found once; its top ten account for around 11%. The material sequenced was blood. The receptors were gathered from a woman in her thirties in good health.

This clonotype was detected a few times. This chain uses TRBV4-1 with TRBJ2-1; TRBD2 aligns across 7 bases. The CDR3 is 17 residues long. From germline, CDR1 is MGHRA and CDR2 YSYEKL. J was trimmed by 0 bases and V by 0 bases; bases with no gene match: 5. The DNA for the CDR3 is TGCGCCAGCAGCCAAGAACCCCCGGGGGGCTCCTACAATGAGCAGTTCTTC. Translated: CASSQEPPGGSYNEQFF.

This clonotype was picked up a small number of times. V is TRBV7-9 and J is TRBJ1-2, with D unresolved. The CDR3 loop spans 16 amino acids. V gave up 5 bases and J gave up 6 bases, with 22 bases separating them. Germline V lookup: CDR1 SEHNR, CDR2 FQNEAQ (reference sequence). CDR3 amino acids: CASSTLFTRGVDGYTF. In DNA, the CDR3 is TGTGCCAGCAGCACCCTTTTTACCCGGGGAGTCGATGGCTACACCTTC.

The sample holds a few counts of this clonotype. CDR3 in amino acids: CSAITGALGYTF. The DNA of the CDR3 is TGCAGTGCTATTACTGGGGCCTTGGGCTACACCTTC. This chain links TRBV20-1 with TRBJ1-2; TRBD1 is a possible D gene (5 bases). The CDR3 extends over 12 amino acids. The germline V and J ends were trimmed by 4 bases and 8 bases, with 14 bases remaining between them. The germline CDR1 and CDR2 sequences are DFQATT and SNEGSKA (reference sequence).

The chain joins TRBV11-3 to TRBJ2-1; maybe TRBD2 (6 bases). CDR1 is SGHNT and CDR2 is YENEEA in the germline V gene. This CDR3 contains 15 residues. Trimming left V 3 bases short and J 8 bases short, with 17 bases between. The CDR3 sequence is CASSLELARFDEQFF. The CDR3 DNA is TGTGCCAGCAGCTTGGAACTAGCAAGGTTCGATGAGCAGTTCTTC.

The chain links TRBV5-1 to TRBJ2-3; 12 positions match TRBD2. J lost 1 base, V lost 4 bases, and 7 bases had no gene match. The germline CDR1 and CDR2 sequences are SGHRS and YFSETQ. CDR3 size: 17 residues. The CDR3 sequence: CASSPEPSGGGTDTQYF. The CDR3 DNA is TGCGCCAGCAGCCCAGAACCTAGCGGGGGGGGCACAGATACGCAGTATTTT.

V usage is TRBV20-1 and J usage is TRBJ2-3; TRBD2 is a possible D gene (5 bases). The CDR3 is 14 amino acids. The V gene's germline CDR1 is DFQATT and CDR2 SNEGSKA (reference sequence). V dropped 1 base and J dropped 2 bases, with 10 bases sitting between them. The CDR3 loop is CSARGWLATDTQYF. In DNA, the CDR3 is TGCAGTGCTAGAGGATGGCTAGCCACAGATACGCAGTATTTT.

CDR3 in amino acids: CASSPVLGTESYEQYF. CDR3 coding DNA: TGTGCCAGCAGTCCCGTATTGGGGACAGAGTCCTACGAGCAGTACTTC. J is TRBJ2-7 and V is TRBV28, with TRBD1 matching over 7 bases. Germline V gene lookup returns CDR1 MDHEN and CDR2 SYDVKM. This CDR3 contains 16 residues. With 5 bases clipped from V and 1 base from J, the junction kept 11 bases outside the gene matches.

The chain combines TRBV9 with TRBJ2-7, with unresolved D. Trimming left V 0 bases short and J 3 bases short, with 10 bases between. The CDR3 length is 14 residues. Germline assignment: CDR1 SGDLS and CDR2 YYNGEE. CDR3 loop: CASSVDLRNYEQYF. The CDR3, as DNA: TGTGCCAGCAGCGTAGATCTCAGAAACTACGAGCAGTACTTC.

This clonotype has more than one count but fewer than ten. CDR3 bases: TGTGCCAGCAGTCTTTTGGATGGCCAGGGGGTCTACGAGCAGTACTTC. Translated, it gives CASSLLDGQGVYEQYF. V is TRBV6-1 and J is TRBJ2-7; 7 bases map to TRBD1. V lost 5 bases and J lost 3; bases outside the gene matches: 13. The germline V gene has CDR1 MNHNS and CDR2 SASEGT. There are 16 residues in the CDR3.

The CDR3 sequence is CSAREAGTSSYEQYF. For the CDR3, the DNA is TGCAGTGCTAGGGAGGCAGGCACTAGCTCCTACGAGCAGTACTTC. V is TRBV20-1 and J is TRBJ2-7; tentatively, D is TRBD2 (5 bases). Germline assignment: CDR1 DFQATT and CDR2 SNEGSKA (reference sequence). Trimming cost V 3 bases and J 0 bases, with 15 bases left between them. The CDR3 consists of 15 residues.

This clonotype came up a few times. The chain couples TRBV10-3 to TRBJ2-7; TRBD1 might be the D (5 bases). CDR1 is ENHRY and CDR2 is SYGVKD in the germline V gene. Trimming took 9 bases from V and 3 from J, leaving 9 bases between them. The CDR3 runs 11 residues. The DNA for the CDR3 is TGTGCCATTACCCAGGGCTACGAGCAGTACTTC. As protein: CAITQGYEQYF.